The 26 T cell receptor beta chains given below trace back to one sample, sequenced in a study of identical twins. TCRdb ran MiXCR on the 5' RACE reads and lists one entry per CDR3 protein. The sample lists some 1,600,000 distinct CDR3 sequences; around 33% were seen once. Sequences were obtained from cord blood. Receptor source: a newborn girl in good health.

J is TRBJ1-1 and V is TRBV6-5; 8 bases map to TRBD1. With 0 bases clipped from V and 0 bases from J, the junction kept 9 bases outside the gene matches. Germline V CDR1 and CDR2: MNHEY, SVGAGI. CDR3 length: 18 amino acids. The CDR3 DNA reads as TGTGCCAGCAGTTACTCCCTGGCCAGGGGGCTCTTGAACACTGAAGCTTTCTTT. This encodes CASSYSLARGLLNTEAFF.

The J gene is TRBJ1-1, the V gene TRBV20-1, with D maybe TRBD1 (6 bases). The V gene's germline CDR1 is DFQATT and CDR2 SNEGSKA (reference sequence). Deletions cut 5 bases from V and 0 bases from J, with 13 bases between. CDR3 length equals 14 residues. CDR3 sequence (DNA): TGCAGTGCTGGGGACATGGGCCTGAACACTGAAGCTTTCTTT. Residues: CSAGDMGLNTEAFF.

The J gene is TRBJ1-5, the V gene TRBV11-1; D call uncertain. The length of the CDR3 is 16 residues. Germline CDR1 reads SGHAT; CDR2 reads FQDESV (reference sequence). V dropped 5 bases and J dropped 1 base, with 15 bases sitting between them. The CDR3 region is CASSPPSTGSNQPQHF. DNA of the CDR3: TGTGCCAGCAGCCCACCATCAACGGGGAGCAATCAGCCCCAGCATTTT.

The sample holds a few counts of this clonotype. DNA for the CDR3: TGTGCCAGCAGCGTGGCAACCGGGACTAGCGGAGAGACCCAGTACTTC. It yields the protein CASSVATGTSGETQYF. The chain has TRBV7-2 and TRBJ2-5; 11 bases agree with TRBD2. The CDR3 has 16 amino acids. Per germline, CDR1 SGHTA and CDR2 FQGNSA. The V gene end was trimmed by 5 bases and the J gene end by 4 bases; junction bases not matched to a gene: 9.

V and J are TRBV14 and TRBJ1-2; a weak D match, TRBD1 (5 bases). CDR1 is SGHDN and CDR2 is FVKESK in the germline V gene. Trimming left V 1 base short and J 4 bases short, with 10 bases between. The CDR3 extends over 14 amino acids. CDR3 sequence: CASSQVGTSYGYTF. The CDR3, as DNA: TGTGCCAGCAGCCAAGTCGGGACGTCCTATGGCTACACCTTC.

About this clonotype itself: Relative to the germline gene, one junction end is altered; a read error may explain this. V gene TRBV4-2 combines with J gene TRBJ2-5; the D gene is possibly TRBD2 (6 bases). The J call may not be correct, given that the DNA end is closer to TRBJ2-7. This CDR3 spans 15 amino acids. CDR1 is LGHNA, CDR2 YNFKEQ, per germline. CDR3 sequence reads: CAGSPISRRAYEQYF. CDR3 sequence (DNA): TGTGCCGGCAGCCCGATTTCGCGGAGGGCCTACGAGCAGTACTTC.

This clonotype showed up just a few times. This sequence joins TRBV5-1 and TRBJ1-1, with 9 bases matching TRBD1. V lost 1 base and J lost 1; bases outside the gene matches: 5. The germline CDR1 and CDR2 sequences are SGHRS and YFSETQ. This CDR3 has 16 residues. The CDR3 DNA reads as TGCGCCAGCAGCTTGACCGGGACAGGGACGAACACTGAAGCTTTCTTT. Protein sequence: CASSLTGTGTNTEAFF.

The sample holds a few counts of this clonotype. CDR3 in DNA: TGTGCCAGCAGGCTAGCACCTACCTACGAGCAGTACTTC. Translating it yields CASRLAPTYEQYF. The rearrangement uses TRBV7-8 and TRBJ2-7, with a possible D match to TRBD2 (5 bases). The CDR3 spans 13 residues. Germline V gives CDR1 SGHVS, CDR2 FQNEAQ. The V end lost 6 bases, the J end lost 2 bases, and 11 bases lay between the germline ends.

Notes on this clonotype: Because it lacks the conserved phenylalanine or tryptophan at the end, this CDR3 is likely a read error. The V call is TRBV4-1, the J call TRBJ1-2; D is possibly TRBD1 (6 bases). Per germline, CDR1 MGHRA and CDR2 YSYEKL. CDR3 length equals 16 residues. Trimming pared 0 bases from V and 4 bases from J, leaving 15 bases between. The CDR3, as DNA: TGCGCCAGCAGCCAAGATGGCTTGGGGGGCGGCTATGGCTACACCTCC. Protein product: CASSQDGLGGGYGYTS.

The V gene is TRBV6-1, the J gene TRBJ2-3, with 7 nucleotides matching TRBD2. The length of the CDR3 is 16 residues. Per the germline V gene, CDR1 is MNHNS and CDR2 is SASEGT. V lost 4 bases and J lost 1; bases outside the gene matches: 8. CDR3 nucleotides: TGTGCCAGCAGTGTAAATTCGGCGGGGGGCACAGATACGCAGTATTTT. It encodes CASSVNSAGGTDTQYF.

The chain uses TRBV24-1 and TRBJ1-2; TRBD1 agrees at 7 bases. The CDR3 totals 12 residues. Germline assignment: CDR1 KGHDR and CDR2 SFDVKD. J gave up 5 bases and V 5 bases, and 1 base lay outside the gene matches. The CDR3: CATSAQGYGYTF. The CDR3 DNA follows: TGTGCCACCAGTGCACAGGGGTATGGCTACACCTTC.

This chain links TRBV13 with TRBJ1-5; TRBD1 agrees at 9 bases. CDR1 is PRHDT and CDR2 is FYEKMQ in the germline V gene (reference sequence). V lost 4 bases, J lost 4 bases, and 5 bases stayed unmatched. This CDR3 is built from 15 residues. The CDR3 coding sequence is TGTGCCAGCAGCTGGGGGACAGGGCGGAATCAGCCCCAGCATTTT. Its translation: CASSWGTGRNQPQHF.

Turning to this clonotype: Compared with germline, one end of the junction differs, possibly owing to a read error. This chain joins TRBV3-1 and TRBJ2-7; the match to TRBD2 covers 10 bases. The J call is uncertain, as TRBJ2-5 better fits the DNA end. Germline CDR1 is LGHDT and CDR2 is YNNKEL (reference sequence). CDR3 length: 15 residues. The CDR3 DNA reads TGTGCCGGCAGCCCACTAGCGGGAAATTTTAAGACCCAGTACTTC. Translation gives CAGSPLAGNFKTQYF.

This clonotype showed up just a few times. The V gene is TRBV4-2, the J gene TRBJ2-3, with D perhaps matching TRBD2 (5 bases). The V and J ends lost 4 bases and 5 bases respectively, with 22 bases between them. Germline lookup yields CDR1 LGHNA and CDR2 YNFKEQ. This CDR3 is 17 amino acids long. The CDR3 protein is CASSPKMSGLFGDTQYF. The CDR3 DNA sequence: TGTGCCAGCAGCCCCAAGATGTCGGGGTTATTCGGAGATACGCAGTATTTT.

The CDR3 sequence: CASSFPGAHEQYF. CDR3 sequence (DNA): TGTGCCAGCAGTTTTCCCGGGGCTCACGAGCAGTACTTC. The chain has TRBV12-3 or TRBV12-4 and TRBJ2-7; perhaps D is TRBD1 or TRBD2 (5 bases each). The ends were cut back, 3 bases at V and 5 bases at J, with 11 bases in the middle. The CDR3 has 13 amino acids.

This clonotype was counted a few times. V usage is TRBV4-2 and J usage is TRBJ1-6; D uncertain. Trimming stripped 0 bases from V and 2 bases from J, with 8 bases between. Germline V CDR1 and CDR2: LGHNA, YNFKEQ. The CDR3 length is 16 residues. CDR3 loop: CASSQDTQPYNSPLHF. CDR3 DNA sequence: TGTGCCAGCAGCCAAGATACCCAGCCCTATAATTCACCCCTCCACTTT.

The rearrangement uses TRBV20-1 and TRBJ2-5; 14 nucleotides line up with TRBD2. This CDR3 has 14 amino acids. Germline V CDR1 and CDR2: DFQATT, SNEGSKA (reference sequence). Unmatched junction bases numbered 1, after V lost 3 bases and J lost 4 bases. CDR3 in amino acids: CSASGTSGRETQYF. CDR3 nucleotides: TGCAGTGCTAGTGGGACTAGCGGGAGAGAGACCCAGTACTTC.

The rearrangement joins TRBV21-1 to TRBJ1-1. TRBV21-1 is shown as a pseudogene. This CDR3 has 14 amino acids. The CDR3: CASSKRRQNTEAFF. The DNA of the CDR3 is TGTGCCAGCAGCAAAAGAAGACAGAACACTGAAGCTTTCTTT.

This clonotype turned up a few times. The chain links TRBV2 to TRBJ1-4; 7 bases are a match to TRBD1. Unmatched junction bases numbered 7, after V lost 4 bases and J lost 5 bases. The germline gives CDR1 SNHLY, CDR2 FYNNEI. The CDR3 runs 15 residues. The CDR3 nucleotides read TGTGCCAGCAGTGGCGACAGGGCGGGAAATGAAAAACTGTTTTTT. The encoded protein is CASSGDRAGNEKLFF.

This clonotype came up a few times. This CDR3 is CASSSTSAAYEQYF. DNA for the CDR3: TGTGCCAGCAGTTCGACTAGCGCCGCCTACGAGCAGTACTTC. This sequence joins TRBV27 and TRBJ2-7, with TRBD2 identical over 8 bases. Trimming cost V 4 bases and J 2 bases; bases outside gene matches: 4. The CDR3 extends over 14 amino acids. Germline CDR1 MNHEY, CDR2 SMNVEV (reference sequence).

Only a few counts were recorded for this clonotype. The chain recombines TRBV7-9 with TRBJ1-4, with 7 bases fitting TRBD1. This CDR3 has 15 amino acids. CDR1 is SEHNR, CDR2 FQNEAQ, per germline (reference sequence). V was pared by 1 base and J by 7 bases, with 6 bases of the junction left unmatched. The CDR3 DNA reads TGTGCCAGCAGCTTAGGGGACAGACTTCCTGAAAAACTGTTTTTT. It specifies CASSLGDRLPEKLFF.

The chain is built from TRBV28 and TRBJ2-2; the D gene is possibly TRBD1 (5 bases). The CDR3 consists of 15 residues. Deletions cut 5 bases from V and 6 bases from J, with 16 bases between. Germline V lookup: CDR1 MDHEN, CDR2 SYDVKM. CDR3: CASSRRYRFAGELFF. The CDR3 nucleotides are TGTGCCAGCAGTCGACGCTACAGGTTTGCCGGGGAGCTGTTTTTT.

This clonotype was seen a handful of times. The CDR3 DNA follows: TGTGCCAGCAGTTTTTGGGGGGCAGATCAGCCCCAGCATTTT. It encodes CASSFWGADQPQHF. The V and J genes are TRBV27 and TRBJ1-5, with TRBD1 as a possible D gene (6 bases). The CDR3 runs to 14 residues. From germline, CDR1 is MNHEY and CDR2 SMNVEV (reference sequence). V lost 3 bases and J lost 5, with 11 bases in between.

This clonotype was seen only a few times. The chain recombines TRBV20-1 with TRBJ1-2; TRBD1 aligns across 7 bases. The CDR3 is made up of 15 amino acids. The V and J ends lost 6 bases and 5 bases, in that order; junction bases with no gene match: 15. Germline assignment: CDR1 DFQATT and CDR2 SNEGSKA (reference sequence). The DNA of the CDR3 is TGCAGTGCCCACAAACCTACAGGGGCTCGGTATGGCTACACCTTC. It specifies CSAHKPTGARYGYTF.

This clonotype has only a few counts. This sequence joins TRBV28 and TRBJ2-7; 11 nucleotides line up with TRBD1. The CDR3 consists of 14 residues. Germline CDR1 reads MDHEN; CDR2 reads SYDVKM. After removal of 10 bases from V and 3 bases from J, the junction contained 8 bases not matched to a gene. The CDR3 DNA follows: TGTGCCACCGTCCGGACAGGGGGCCACTACGAGCAGTACTTC. It specifies CATVRTGGHYEQYF.

This chain uses TRBV20-1 with TRBJ2-1; weak D call: TRBD2 (6 bases). Deletions cut 5 bases from V and 1 base from J, with 9 bases between. The germline gives CDR1 DFQATT, CDR2 SNEGSKA (reference sequence). This CDR3 spans 13 amino acids. CDR3 nucleotides: TGCAGTGCTTCTAGCGTATCCTACAATGAGCAGTTCTTC. It codes for CSASSVSYNEQFF.